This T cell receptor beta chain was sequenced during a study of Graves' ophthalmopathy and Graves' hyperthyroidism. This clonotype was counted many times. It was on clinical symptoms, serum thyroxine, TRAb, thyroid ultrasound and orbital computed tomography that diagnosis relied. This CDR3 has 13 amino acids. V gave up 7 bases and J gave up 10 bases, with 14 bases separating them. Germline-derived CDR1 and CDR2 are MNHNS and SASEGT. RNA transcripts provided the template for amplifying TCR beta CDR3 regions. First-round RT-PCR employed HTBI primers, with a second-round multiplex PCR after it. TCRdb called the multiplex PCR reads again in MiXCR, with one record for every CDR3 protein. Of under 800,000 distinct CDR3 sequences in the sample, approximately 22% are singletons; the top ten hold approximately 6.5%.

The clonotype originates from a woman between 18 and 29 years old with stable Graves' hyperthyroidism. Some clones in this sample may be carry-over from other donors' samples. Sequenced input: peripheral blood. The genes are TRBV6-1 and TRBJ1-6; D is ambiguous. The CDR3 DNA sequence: TGTGCCAGCATTGACACCCCCGGATCACCCCTCCACTTT. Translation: CASIDTPGSPLHF.